A single sample is the source of the 10 T cell receptor beta chains below, sequenced in a study of T cell changes during pregnancy in multiple sclerosis. This table comes from immunoSEQ multiplex PCR, and its TCRdb copy is limited to in-frame clones, with some not included. This table has tens of thousands of clones, around 93% appearing once. This specimen consisted of CD4+ T cells from peripheral blood mononuclear cells, obtained in the second trimester of pregnancy. These receptor sequences come from a female donor with multiple sclerosis, enrolled in a pregnancy study.

The chain uses TRBV7-2 and TRBJ2-1; 8 nucleotides line up with TRBD1. V was clipped by 4 bases and J by 0 bases; unmatched bases: 2. The CDR3 spans 15 residues. Germline CDR1 reads SGHTA; CDR2 reads FQGNSA. As DNA, the CDR3 is TGTGCCAGCAGCTCAGGACAGGGCTCCTACAATGAGCAGTTCTTC. This encodes CASSSGQGSYNEQFF.

This clone appeared a single time. V is TRBV4-3 and J is TRBJ1-2; D is possibly TRBD1 (5 bases). Germline lookup yields CDR1 LGHNA and CDR2 YSLEER. The CDR3 runs 15 residues. V shed 6 bases and J shed 4 bases, with 18 bases lying between them. CDR3 DNA: TGCGCCAGCAGTCAAACAGGAAAGGCTTTCTATGGCTACACCTTC. This translates into CASSQTGKAFYGYTF.

This sequence joins TRBV5-5 and TRBJ1-1; 11 nucleotides match TRBD1. V shed 1 base, J shed 4 bases, and the junction held 3 bases outside the gene matches. The CDR3 spans 15 residues. The germline V gene has CDR1 SGHKS and CDR2 YYEKEE (reference sequence). The chain's CDR3 is CASSLFGTGGTEAFF. CDR3 nucleotides: TGTGCCAGCAGCTTGTTTGGGACAGGGGGCACTGAAGCTTTCTTT.

The chain couples TRBV23-1 to TRBJ2-5; 7 nucleotides line up with TRBD1. TRBV23-1 is assigned to the ORF class and has an uncertain function. The CDR3 is 14 amino acids. J gave up 4 bases and V 3 bases, and 5 bases lay outside the gene matches. CDR3: CASSQAGGPETQYF. The CDR3 DNA sequence: TGCGCCAGCAGTCAGGCAGGGGGTCCAGAGACCCAGTACTTC.

The rearrangement joins TRBV28 to TRBJ1-1, with D maybe TRBD1 (6 bases). In germline, CDR1 is MDHEN, CDR2 SYDVKM. V was clipped by 8 bases and J by 1 base, with 29 bases between them. This CDR3 has 19 amino acids. The DNA of the CDR3 is TGTGCCAGCGGAGCCGGGGGGGGGCGCGCGATTTTTCGGAACACTGAAGCTTTCTTT. The encoded protein is CASGAGGGRAIFRNTEAFF.

This clone was found a few times. The chain combines TRBV7-2 with TRBJ2-7; 8 bases fit TRBD1. Germline values: CDR1 SGHTA, CDR2 FQGNSA. CDR3 length: 16 residues. V was clipped by 5 bases and J by 6 bases; unmatched bases: 15. The CDR3 is CASSPQGQGVKLEQYF. DNA for the CDR3: TGTGCCAGCAGCCCTCAAGGACAGGGAGTGAAACTCGAGCAGTACTTC. Supplemented by reference TRBV7-2 and TRBJ2-7, the full variable domain reads GAGVSQSPSNKVTEKGKDVELRCDPISGHTALYWYRQSLGQGLEFLIYFQGNSAPDKSGLPSDRFSAERTGGSVSTLTIQRTQQEDSAVYLCASSPQGQGVKLEQYFGPGTRLTVT.

This sequence joins TRBV4-1 and TRBJ2-1; TRBD2 agrees at 12 bases. Per germline, CDR1 MGHRA and CDR2 YSYEKL. The CDR3 extends over 17 amino acids. Germline trimming cut 5 bases from V and 6 bases from J; bases unmatched to any gene: 11. CDR3 loop: CASSSTLGLAGTNEQFF. The CDR3 coding sequence is TGCGCCAGCAGCTCTACTCTAGGACTAGCGGGGACCAATGAGCAGTTCTTC.

The chain uses TRBV7-9 and TRBJ1-3; weak D call: TRBD1 (5 bases). Germline V CDR1 and CDR2: SEHNR, FQNEAQ (reference sequence). This CDR3 has 15 residues. With 6 bases removed from V and 0 bases from J, the gap between germline ends came to 12 bases. DNA of the CDR3: TGTGCCAGCAGTCTCGTAGGGGACTCTGGAAACACCATATATTTT. Translation gives CASSLVGDSGNTIYF.

V usage is TRBV19 and J usage is TRBJ1-1; the match to TRBD1 covers 9 bases. CDR1 LNHDA and CDR2 SQIVND come from the germline V gene (reference sequence). The V segment lost 5 bases and the J segment 1 base; nucleotides outside the gene matches: 17. The CDR3 covers 19 residues. CDR3 region: CASSHRGHWRVQANTEAFF. The CDR3 DNA reads TGTGCCAGTAGTCACAGGGGGCACTGGCGGGTTCAGGCGAACACTGAAGCTTTCTTT.

V gene TRBV5-1 combines with J gene TRBJ1-2; 7 bases fit TRBD1. Unmatched junction bases numbered 3, after V lost 2 bases and J lost 2 bases. Germline CDR1 SGHRS, CDR2 YFSETQ. The CDR3 loop spans 14 amino acids. DNA for the CDR3: TGCGCCAGCAGCTTAACGACAGGGAACTATGGCTACACCTTC. Translated: CASSLTTGNYGYTF.